One and the same sample provided the 29 T cell receptor beta chains below, sequenced in a study of identical twins. MiXCR was run by TCRdb on the 5' RACE reads, yielding one entry per CDR3 protein. The sample comprises hundreds of thousands of distinct CDR3 sequences, around 8% of which are singletons, and less than 2% rests with the top ten. The same data also went into a second study, on yellow fever vaccine responses in identical twins.

The sequenced sample consisted of memory (CD45RO+) T cells sorted from blood. These receptors were obtained from a woman between 18 and 29 years old in good health.

This clonotype was seen a handful of times. The chain carries TRBV20-1 and TRBJ2-5; possibly TRBD2 for D (5 bases). There are 14 residues in the CDR3. Between the trimmed V and J ends, which lost 4 bases and 0 bases, there was a span of 12 bases. Per the germline V gene, CDR1 is DFQATT and CDR2 is SNEGSKA (reference sequence). CDR3 sequence (DNA): TGCAGTGCTACGCTTCGGGGTAACCAAGAGACCCAGTACTTC. It encodes CSATLRGNQETQYF.

This clonotype was seen a handful of times. V gene TRBV20-1 combines with J gene TRBJ2-7; 9 nucleotides align to TRBD2. The trim removed 2 bases at V and 1 base at J, leaving 12 bases unmatched. The germline gives CDR1 DFQATT, CDR2 SNEGSKA (reference sequence). This CDR3 region has 17 residues. The CDR3 here is CSARPGLAPPGSYEQYF. The CDR3 DNA reads TGCAGTGCTAGACCGGGACTAGCCCCACCGGGATCCTACGAGCAGTACTTC.

This clonotype appeared many times. V usage is TRBV20-1 and J usage is TRBJ2-3; 12 positions agree with TRBD2. The CDR3 is made up of 16 amino acids. Germline V gives CDR1 DFQATT, CDR2 SNEGSKA (reference sequence). V lost 2 bases, J lost 5 bases, and 8 bases stayed unmatched. CDR3 in amino acids: CSARKLAGGLGDTQYF. The CDR3 DNA reads TGCAGTGCTAGAAAGCTAGCGGGAGGGTTAGGAGATACGCAGTATTTT.

At least ten counts were recorded for this clonotype. The V and J genes are TRBV5-1 and TRBJ2-7, with no clear D. V lost 2 bases, J lost 3 bases, and 6 bases lay in between. The germline CDR1 and CDR2 sequences are SGHRS and YFSETQ. The CDR3 loop spans 12 amino acids. The CDR3, as DNA: TGCGCCAGCAGCTTCGGTCACTACGAGCAGTACTTC. Its translation: CASSFGHYEQYF.

Notes on this clonotype: A much larger clonotype is one base distant, so this may be a read error. The chain uses TRBV7-9 and TRBJ2-3, with D hard to call. Trimming left V 4 bases short and J 1 base short, with 15 bases between. This CDR3 spans 16 amino acids. Germline CDR1 reads SEHNR; CDR2 reads FQNEAQ (reference sequence). The CDR3 loop reads CASSYGRTSGTDTQYF. CDR3 DNA sequence: TGTGCCAGCAGCTACGGACGGACGTCGGGCACAGATACGCAGTATTTT.

The chain uses TRBV10-3 and TRBJ2-1; no clear D. The CDR3 runs 14 residues. From germline, CDR1 is ENHRY and CDR2 SYGVKD. V lost 4 bases, J lost 5 bases, and 12 bases lay in between. In DNA form, the CDR3 reads TGTGCCATCAGTGGGCCTTCTCTGAACAATGAGCAGTTCTTC. The encoded protein is CAISGPSLNNEQFF.

The rearrangement joins TRBV28 to TRBJ1-4; possibly TRBD1 for D (5 bases). V dropped 6 bases and J dropped 6 bases, with 17 bases sitting between them. This CDR3 spans 15 amino acids. Looked up from germline, CDR1 is MDHEN and CDR2 is SYDVKM. The CDR3 loop reads CASSGEGGADEKLFF. The CDR3 DNA is TGTGCCAGCAGCGGAGAAGGAGGGGCGGATGAAAAACTGTTTTTT. The whole variable domain, filled in from reference TRBV28 and TRBJ1-4, reads DVKVTQSSRYLVKRTGEKVFLECVQDMDHENMFWYRQDPGLGLRLIYFSYDVKMKEKGDIPEGYSVSREKKERFSLILESASTNQTSMYLCASSGEGGADEKLFFGSGTQLSVL.

This clonotype was counted a few times. The chain employs TRBV11-2 and TRBJ2-6; TRBD2 aligns across 13 bases. V gave up 5 bases and J gave up 4 bases; unmatched junction bases: 14. From germline, CDR1 is SGHAT and CDR2 FQNNGV. The CDR3 is 20 residues long. CDR3: CASSLLAGGPYSSGANVLTF. CDR3 nucleotide sequence: TGTGCCAGCAGCCTACTAGCGGGAGGGCCCTATAGTTCGGGGGCCAACGTCCTGACTTTC.

This clonotype has a count of ten or more. The gene calls are TRBV14 and TRBJ1-2, with D tentatively TRBD1 (6 bases). The CDR3 consists of 13 residues. Trimming removed 4 bases from V and 8 bases from J, with 14 bases in between. The germline V gene encodes CDR1 SGHDN and CDR2 FVKESK. CDR3 amino acids: CASSPFTGIGYTF. In DNA form, the CDR3 reads TGTGCCAGCAGCCCCTTTACAGGGATCGGCTACACCTTC.

This clonotype was seen repeatedly, ten times or more. The J gene is TRBJ2-7, the V gene TRBV4-3, with D perhaps matching TRBD1 (7 bases). V was pared by 1 base and J by 0 bases, with 10 bases between. Germline V gene lookup returns CDR1 LGHNA and CDR2 YSLEER. The CDR3 covers 15 residues. This CDR3 reads CASSQAQGGSYEQYF. Here the CDR3 DNA reads TGCGCCAGCAGCCAAGCGCAGGGGGGCTCCTACGAGCAGTACTTC.

This clonotype was seen ten or more times. This chain links TRBV5-1 with TRBJ2-2; D not resolved. The V gene's germline CDR1 is SGHRS and CDR2 YFSETQ. The CDR3 runs 14 residues. Trimming left V 7 bases short and J 4 bases short, with 14 bases between. CDR3 amino acids: CASRPGRSTGELFF. The CDR3 DNA reads as TGCGCCAGCCGGCCAGGAAGGTCCACCGGGGAGCTGTTTTTT. Looking up the rest from reference TRBV5-1 and TRBJ2-2 gives the full variable domain: KAGVTQTPRYLIKTRGQQVTLSCSPISGHRSVSWYQQTPGQGLQFLFEYFSETQRNKGNFPGRFSGRQFSNSRSEMNVSTLELGDSALYLCASRPGRSTGELFFGEGSRLTVL.

This clonotype was seen many times. For the CDR3, the DNA is TGTGCCAGCAGTAGAGGGGGGGGGATGAACACCGGGGAGCTGTTTTTT. It specifies CASSRGGGMNTGELFF. This chain joins TRBV6-1 and TRBJ2-2, with D perhaps matching TRBD2 (7 bases). Trimming removed 5 bases at V and 1 base at J, with 14 bases between. Per germline, CDR1 MNHNS and CDR2 SASEGT. This CDR3 spans 16 amino acids.

This clonotype was observed at least ten times. The V gene is TRBV20-1, the J gene TRBJ1-2; D is undetermined. Germline CDR1 reads DFQATT; CDR2 reads SNEGSKA (reference sequence). CDR3 length: 14 residues. Trimming pared 3 bases from V and 5 bases from J, leaving 16 bases between. CDR3 DNA sequence: TGCAGTGCTAGGACGACCTGGGAAGGATATGGCTACACCTTC. Its translation is CSARTTWEGYGYTF.

Regarding this clonotype: A much larger clone lies a single base off, so this may be a read error. This chain joins TRBV6-5 and TRBJ2-7, with no clear D. The CDR3 covers 13 residues. CDR1 and CDR2 from the germline V gene are MNHEY and SVGAGI. In DNA, the CDR3 is TGTGCCAGCAGTTACGTGGGTTCCTGCGAGCAGTACTTC. This sequence encodes CASSYVGSCEQYF.

The table lists this clonotype with many counts. The rearrangement uses TRBV12-3 or TRBV12-4 and TRBJ2-1, with D perhaps matching TRBD2 (6 bases). Deletions cut 1 base from V and 14 bases from J, with 12 bases between. There are 12 residues in the CDR3. As DNA, the CDR3 is TGTGCCAGCAGTTTAGAGACTAGGAAGGAGTTCTTC. Translating gives CASSLETRKEFF.

This clonotype was observed a few times. The rearrangement joins TRBV6-5 to TRBJ1-2; no clear D. Looked up from germline, CDR1 is MNHEY and CDR2 is SVGAGI. The CDR3 runs 13 residues. Trimming took off 8 bases at V and 0 bases at J, with 10 bases between the two ends. The CDR3 spells CASCNGANYGYTF. The CDR3 DNA reads as TGTGCCAGCTGTAATGGAGCTAACTATGGCTACACCTTC.

Note on this clonotype: A much larger clonotype is one base distant, so this may be a read error. V gene TRBV15 combines with J gene TRBJ2-7; TRBD2 is a possible D gene (6 bases). Trimming shortened V by 1 base and J by 4 bases, and 14 bases separated the two germline ends. The CDR3 runs to 15 residues. Germline V gene sequence: CDR1 LNHNV, CDR2 YYDKDF (reference sequence). The CDR3 loop is CATSRAGLGSYEQYF. The CDR3 DNA reads as TGTGCCACCAGCAGAGCGGGACTGGGTAGTTACGAGCAGTACTTC.

This clonotype was seen ten or more times. The chain recombines TRBV7-8 with TRBJ2-1; D gene unclear. Deletions cut 2 bases from V and 0 bases from J, with 11 bases between. The CDR3 totals 16 residues. Germline V lookup: CDR1 SGHVS, CDR2 FQNEAQ. This chain's CDR3 is CASSLPPRSSYNEQFF. The CDR3 region has the DNA TGTGCCAGCAGCTTACCCCCCAGGAGCTCCTACAATGAGCAGTTCTTC.

This clonotype appeared many times. V is TRBV2 and J is TRBJ2-3, with TRBD2 matching 7 bases. J gave up 2 bases and V 8 bases, and 1 base lay outside the gene matches. This CDR3 spans 12 amino acids. CDR1 is SNHLY and CDR2 is FYNNEI in the germline V gene. This CDR3 reads CASGGDTDTQYF. CDR3 nucleotides: TGTGCCAGCGGGGGGGACACAGATACGCAGTATTTT. The entire variable domain, with the rest obtained from reference TRBV2 and TRBJ2-3, is as follows: EPEVTQTPSHQVTQMGQEVILRCVPISNHLYFYWYRQILGQKVEFLVSFYNNEISEKSEIFDDQFSVERPDGSNFTLKIRSTKLEDSAMYFCASGGDTDTQYFGPGTRLTVL.

Ten or more counts support this clonotype. The chain joins TRBV9 to TRBJ2-1, with D perhaps matching TRBD2 (6 bases). This CDR3 contains 14 residues. In germline, CDR1 is SGDLS, CDR2 YYNGEE. Trimming pared 4 bases from V and 5 bases from J, leaving 13 bases between. The CDR3 coding sequence is TGTGCCAGCAGCCCCGGGGGATACCACAATGAGCAGTTCTTC. Its protein is CASSPGGYHNEQFF.

The chain uses TRBV20-1 and TRBJ2-1, with 10 bases fitting TRBD2. Germline CDR1 and CDR2: DFQATT and SNEGSKA (reference sequence). This CDR3 comprises 15 residues. The trim removed 8 bases at V and 1 base at J, leaving 8 bases unmatched. CDR3 protein: CSSSLAGASYNEQFF. CDR3 DNA sequence: TGCAGTTCTTCCCTAGCGGGGGCTTCCTACAATGAGCAGTTCTTC.

This clonotype has only a few counts. The rearrangement joins TRBV28 to TRBJ2-3; TRBD2 agrees at 13 bases. The CDR3 length is 16 residues. Germline-derived CDR1 and CDR2 are MDHEN and SYDVKM. J was trimmed by 5 bases and V by 6 bases; bases with no gene match: 8. The CDR3 here is CASRAGTSGTGDTQYF. DNA of the CDR3: TGTGCCAGCAGAGCCGGGACTAGCGGGACCGGAGATACGCAGTATTTT.

This clonotype showed up just a few times. The genes are TRBV18 and TRBJ2-1; maybe TRBD1 (5 bases). Germline CDR1 and CDR2: KGHSH and LQKENI. This CDR3 is 15 amino acids long. Trimming took off 6 bases at V and 4 bases at J, with 16 bases between the two ends. The CDR3 DNA reads as TGTGCCAGCTCTCCTGTCGCCCGACAGTACAATGAGCAGTTCTTC. This translates into CASSPVARQYNEQFF.

This clonotype came up many times. The chain is built from TRBV5-5 and TRBJ2-7; 7 bases are shared with TRBD2. CDR1 is SGHKS, CDR2 YYEKEE, per germline (reference sequence). The CDR3 loop spans 15 amino acids. The trim removed 2 bases at V and 4 bases at J, leaving 9 bases unmatched. The CDR3 spells CASSLAGLGPYEQYF. The CDR3, as DNA: TGTGCCAGCAGCTTAGCGGGACTGGGCCCATACGAGCAGTACTTC.

This clonotype was seen repeatedly, ten times or more. The chain links TRBV12-3 or TRBV12-4 to TRBJ1-1; the D is unclear. This CDR3 has 14 residues. V was pared by 3 bases and J by 1 base, with 9 bases between. Here the CDR3 DNA reads TGTGCCAGCAGTTTCGTTTCAGGGAACACTGAAGCTTTCTTT. Its translation is CASSFVSGNTEAFF.

This clonotype was seen a few times. V is TRBV6-2 or TRBV6-3 and J is TRBJ1-1, with D possibly TRBD1 on 5 matching bases. CDR1 and CDR2 from the germline V gene are MNHEY and SVGEGT. The CDR3 sequence is 13 residues long. Trimming removed 4 bases from V and 6 bases from J, with 12 bases in between. As DNA, the CDR3 is TGTGCCAGCAGTTTGGAGGGGTGGGCTGAAGCTTTCTTT. It is translated as CASSLEGWAEAFF.

The V call is TRBV7-2, the J call TRBJ2-7, with D unresolved. Trimming took off 3 bases at V and 2 bases at J, with 8 bases between the two ends. Germline CDR1 SGHTA, CDR2 FQGNSA. The CDR3 is 13 amino acids. The CDR3 DNA reads TGTGCCAGCAGCTTCGAACCAACCTACGAGCAGTACTTC. Its protein product is CASSFEPTYEQYF.

This rearrangement joins TRBV11-1 to TRBJ2-7, with 14 bases lining up with TRBD2. V was pared by 1 base and J by 3 bases, with 8 bases of the junction left unmatched. The CDR3 contains 18 residues. CDR1 SGHAT and CDR2 FQDESV come from the germline V gene (reference sequence). The DNA of the CDR3 is TGTGCCAGCAGCTTAGAGGGACTAGCGGGGGCCTCATACTACGAGCAGTACTTC. As protein: CASSLEGLAGASYYEQYF.

This clonotype was observed at least ten times. This chain joins TRBV5-1 and TRBJ2-7; TRBD1 might be the D (5 bases). V lost 8 bases and J 4 bases, leaving 13 bases between the germline ends. The germline gives CDR1 SGHRS, CDR2 YFSETQ. The CDR3 spans 12 residues. CDR3 region: CASNAGAYEQYF. The CDR3, as DNA: TGCGCCAGTAATGCTGGGGCTTACGAGCAGTACTTC.